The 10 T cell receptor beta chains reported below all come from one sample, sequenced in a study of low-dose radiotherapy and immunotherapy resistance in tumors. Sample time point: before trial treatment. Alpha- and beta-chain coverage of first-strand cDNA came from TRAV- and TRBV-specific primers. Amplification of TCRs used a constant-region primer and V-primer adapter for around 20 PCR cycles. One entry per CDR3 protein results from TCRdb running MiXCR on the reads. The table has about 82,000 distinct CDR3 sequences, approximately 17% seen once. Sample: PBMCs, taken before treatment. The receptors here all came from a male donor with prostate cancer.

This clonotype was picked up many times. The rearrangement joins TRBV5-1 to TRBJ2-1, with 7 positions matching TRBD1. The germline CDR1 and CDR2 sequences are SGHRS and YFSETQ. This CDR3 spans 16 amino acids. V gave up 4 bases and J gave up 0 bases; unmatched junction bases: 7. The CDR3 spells CASSLGQISSYNEQFF. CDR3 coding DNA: TGCGCCAGCAGCCTGGGACAGATCAGCTCCTACAATGAGCAGTTCTTC.

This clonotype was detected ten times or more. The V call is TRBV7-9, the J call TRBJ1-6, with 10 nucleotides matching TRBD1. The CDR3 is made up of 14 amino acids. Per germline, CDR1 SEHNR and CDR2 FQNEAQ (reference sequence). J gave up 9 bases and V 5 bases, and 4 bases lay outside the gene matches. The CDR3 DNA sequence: TGTGCCAGCAGCGGGGGACAGGGGCTTTCACCCCTCCACTTT. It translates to CASSGGQGLSPLHF.

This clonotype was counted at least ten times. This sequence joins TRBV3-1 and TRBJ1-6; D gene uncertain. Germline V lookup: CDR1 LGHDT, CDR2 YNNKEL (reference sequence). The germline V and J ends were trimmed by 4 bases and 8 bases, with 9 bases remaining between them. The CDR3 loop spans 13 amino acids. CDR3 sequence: CASSLGEDSPLHF. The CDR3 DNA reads TGTGCCAGCAGCCTGGGAGAGGATTCACCCCTCCACTTT.

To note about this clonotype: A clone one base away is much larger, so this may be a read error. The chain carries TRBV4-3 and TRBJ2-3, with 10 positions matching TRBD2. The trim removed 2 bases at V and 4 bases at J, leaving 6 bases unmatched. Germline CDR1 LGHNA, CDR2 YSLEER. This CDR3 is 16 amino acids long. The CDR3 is CASSQNLAGGSDTQYF. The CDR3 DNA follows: TGCGCCAGCAGCCAAAATTTAGCGGGGGGCTCAGATACGCAGTATTTT.

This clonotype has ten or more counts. The CDR3 protein is CASSVSGTYEQYF. The CDR3 DNA sequence: TGTGCCAGCAGTGTCTCCGGGACTTACGAGCAGTACTTC. J is TRBJ2-7 and V is TRBV28, with D possibly being TRBD2 (6 bases). The CDR3 spans 13 residues. Trimming took 5 bases from V and 4 from J, leaving 12 bases between them. CDR1 and CDR2 (germline): MDHEN, SYDVKM.

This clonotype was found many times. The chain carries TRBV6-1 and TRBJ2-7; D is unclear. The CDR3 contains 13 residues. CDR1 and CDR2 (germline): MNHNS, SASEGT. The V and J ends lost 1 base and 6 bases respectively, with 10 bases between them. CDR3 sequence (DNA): TGTGCCAGCAGTGAAGGGGTTACGGGCGAGCAGTACTTC. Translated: CASSEGVTGEQYF.

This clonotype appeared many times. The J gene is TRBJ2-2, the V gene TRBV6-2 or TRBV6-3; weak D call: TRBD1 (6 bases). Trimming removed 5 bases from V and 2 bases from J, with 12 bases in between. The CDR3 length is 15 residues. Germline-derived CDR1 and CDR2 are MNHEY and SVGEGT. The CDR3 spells CASSRGGANTGELFF. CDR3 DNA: TGTGCCAGCAGTCGAGGGGGAGCTAACACCGGGGAGCTGTTTTTT.

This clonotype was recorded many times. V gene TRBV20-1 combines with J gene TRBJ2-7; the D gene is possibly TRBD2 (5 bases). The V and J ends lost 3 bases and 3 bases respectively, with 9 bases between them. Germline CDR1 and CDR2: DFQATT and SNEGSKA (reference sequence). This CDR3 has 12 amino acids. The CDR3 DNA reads TGCAGTGCTAGCCCCCGGGGCTACGAGCAGTACTTC. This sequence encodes CSASPRGYEQYF.

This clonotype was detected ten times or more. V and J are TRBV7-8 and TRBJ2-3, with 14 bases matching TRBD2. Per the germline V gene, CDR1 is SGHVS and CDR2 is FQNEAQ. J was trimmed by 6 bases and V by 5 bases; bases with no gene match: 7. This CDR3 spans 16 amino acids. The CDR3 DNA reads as TGTGCCAGCAGCCGCCCGGGACTAGCGGGAGTGGATACGCAGTATTTT. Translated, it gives CASSRPGLAGVDTQYF.

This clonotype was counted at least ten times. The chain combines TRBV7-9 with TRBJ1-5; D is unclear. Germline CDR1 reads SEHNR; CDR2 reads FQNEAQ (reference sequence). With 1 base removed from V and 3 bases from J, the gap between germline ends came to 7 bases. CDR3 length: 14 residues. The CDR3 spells CASSLGTVNQPQHF. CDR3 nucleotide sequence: TGTGCCAGCAGCTTAGGCACAGTCAATCAGCCCCAGCATTTT.